This TCR beta chain was captured in a study of lymphopenia after photon versus proton radiotherapy. Study observations and caveats: After the lymphocyte nadir, photon-treated repertoires showed oligoclonal expansion, especially of CD8+ Temra cells. Relative stability marked proton patients; photon patients lost diversity and naive cells.

Of note for this clone: The antigen is unknown.

Trimming left V 0 bases short and J 12 bases short, with 19 bases between. Germline V lookup: CDR1 SGDLS, CDR2 YYNGEE. The CDR3 sequence is 14 residues long. Measured with immunoSEQ multiplex PCR; TCRdb has only the in-frame clones, and not every one. The profile shows 15,000 or so clones, approximately 90% of them singletons. This sample comprised peripheral blood, obtained from a patient treated with proton-based radiotherapy. The rearrangement links TRBV9 to TRBJ2-7, with D perhaps TRBD2 (5 bases). The TCR sequence derives from a woman aged 60-75 years with cholangiocarcinoma. Some clones in this sample may be carry-over from other donors' samples. Here the CDR3 DNA reads TGTGCCAGCAGCGTAGATGGCGGACTTTCAATCCCGTACTTC. It yields the protein CASSVDGGLSIPYF.